Following are 24 T cell receptor beta chains from one sample sequenced in a study of shared clonotypes between healthy human individuals. Produced via immunoSEQ multiplex PCR; TCRdb's table is partial and in-frame only. Of roughly 1,100,000 clones in the sample, 65% to 80% were seen once. Input material: memory CD4+ T cells sorted from blood. Subset in this sample: CD45RA-negative fraction. The source of these receptors is a man in his late teens or twenties in good health.

Turning to this clone: The sample carries other DNA sequences with the same CDR3. The chain links TRBV30 to TRBJ1-1, with D possibly being TRBD1 (5 bases). V lost 2 bases, J lost 1 base, and 11 bases lay in between. Germline V lookup: CDR1 GTSNPN, CDR2 SVGIG (reference sequence). The CDR3 covers 14 residues. CDR3 region: CAWSKQGGNTEAFF. The CDR3 coding sequence is TGTGCCTGGAGTAAGCAGGGAGGGAACACTGAAGCTTTCTTT.

The chain combines TRBV2 with TRBJ2-5; D may be TRBD2 (6 bases). This CDR3 has 13 residues. With 6 bases removed from V and 3 bases from J, the gap between germline ends came to 11 bases. Germline V gene sequence: CDR1 SNHLY, CDR2 FYNNEI. CDR3 sequence reads: CASRGGRKETQYF. The CDR3 coding sequence is TGTGCCAGCAGGGGGGGACGGAAAGAGACCCAGTACTTC.

This sequence joins TRBV5-6 and TRBJ2-3; D not resolved. CDR3 length equals 13 residues. The germline V gene has CDR1 SGHDT and CDR2 YYEEEE. Trimming shortened V by 0 bases and J by 3 bases, and 5 bases separated the two germline ends. The CDR3 DNA follows: TGTGCCAGCAGCTTGGCGGTAACAGATACGCAGTATTTT. It specifies CASSLAVTDTQYF.

V is TRBV6-5 and J is TRBJ1-1; possibly TRBD1 for D (6 bases). V was clipped by 5 bases and J by 5 bases, with 18 bases between them. The CDR3 runs to 15 residues. Germline CDR1 is MNHEY and CDR2 is SVGAGI. The CDR3 spells CASSKSGQGRTEAFF. DNA for the CDR3: TGTGCCAGCAGTAAATCTGGGCAGGGGAGGACTGAAGCTTTCTTT.

On this clone: The sample carries other DNA sequences with the same CDR3. The V call is TRBV7-2, the J call TRBJ2-1, with a possible D match to TRBD2 (5 bases). Per germline, CDR1 SGHTA and CDR2 FQGNSA. CDR3 length: 13 residues. The germline V and J ends were trimmed by 5 bases and 6 bases, with 11 bases remaining between them. In DNA form, the CDR3 reads TGTGCCAGCAGCCCGCGGGTCCCCAATGAGCAGTTCTTC. It translates to CASSPRVPNEQFF.

V and J are TRBV7-9 and TRBJ1-2; D perhaps matches TRBD1 (5 bases). CDR1 and CDR2 (germline): SEHNR, FQNEAQ (reference sequence). With 3 bases removed from V and 4 bases from J, the gap between germline ends came to 15 bases. This CDR3 has 15 residues. CDR3 nucleotides: TGTGCCAGCAGCTTGTGGACAAGACAATTCTATGGCTACACCTTC. Its translation: CASSLWTRQFYGYTF.

This clone appeared a single time. The chain combines TRBV5-1 with TRBJ1-4; D remains ambiguous. Trimming removed 7 bases from V and 5 bases from J, with 12 bases in between. CDR3 length equals 13 residues. Germline lookup yields CDR1 SGHRS and CDR2 YFSETQ. The CDR3 here is CASGTDGNEKLFF. The CDR3 nucleotides read TGCGCCAGCGGAACGGACGGGAATGAAAAACTGTTTTTT.

V usage is TRBV6-6 and J usage is TRBJ2-1; TRBD2 might be the D (5 bases). In germline, CDR1 is MNHNY, CDR2 SVGAGI (reference sequence). The CDR3 is made up of 15 amino acids. V lost 7 bases to trimming and J lost 7 bases, with 20 bases between them. The CDR3 here is CASTLLAGGDNEQFF. Here the CDR3 DNA reads TGTGCCAGCACCCTTCTTGCGGGTGGTGATAATGAGCAGTTCTTC.

The V gene is TRBV7-2, the J gene TRBJ2-2; D remains ambiguous. Trimming left V 0 bases short and J 7 bases short, with 6 bases between. Germline V CDR1 and CDR2: SGHTA, FQGNSA. The CDR3 runs 13 residues. CDR3 amino acids: CASSLALLGELFF. The CDR3 DNA follows: TGTGCCAGCAGCTTAGCGCTTCTCGGGGAGCTGTTTTTT.

The chain links TRBV6-5 to TRBJ1-2; D is unclear. The V and J ends lost 6 bases and 4 bases respectively, with 15 bases between them. This CDR3 contains 14 residues. Germline CDR1 and CDR2: MNHEY and SVGAGI. CDR3 bases: TGTGCCAGCAGCTCCGGCCGGGGTGCCTATGGCTACACCTTC. Translation: CASSSGRGAYGYTF.

Concerning this clone: With only one base between it and a far larger clone, this is likely a read error. The gene calls are TRBV30 and TRBJ2-6; 8 nucleotides agree with TRBD1. V lost 8 bases to trimming and J lost 4 bases; unmatched junction nucleotides: 16. The CDR3 loop spans 17 amino acids. CDR1 and CDR2 from the germline V gene are GTSNPN and SVGIG (reference sequence). In DNA, the CDR3 is TGTGCCGGAAGGCGTTCAGGGGGCGCCTCCGGGGCCAACGTCCTGACTTTC. Translated: CAGRRSGGASGANVLTF.

The chain has TRBV7-9 and TRBJ1-4, with TRBD1 as a possible D gene (5 bases). CDR3 length equals 15 residues. Deletions cut 2 bases from V and 3 bases from J, with 10 bases between. Germline V gene data show CDR1 as SEHNR and CDR2 as FQNEAQ (reference sequence). The CDR3 region has the DNA TGTGCCAGCAGCTTAACCGGGACCCCTAATGAAAAACTGTTTTTT. It encodes CASSLTGTPNEKLFF.

The chain carries TRBV7-2 and TRBJ2-7, with D possibly called TRBD1 or TRBD2 (5 bases each). This CDR3 is 15 amino acids long. Germline-derived CDR1 and CDR2 are SGHTA and FQGNSA. V was shortened by 5 bases and J by 2 bases, with 16 bases between the two germline ends. For the CDR3, the DNA is TGTGCCAGCAGCGCCCCCGGGACGGTGACCTACGAGCAGTACTTC. Translating gives CASSAPGTVTYEQYF.

V usage is TRBV2 and J usage is TRBJ2-3; TRBD2 matches 12 bases. With 8 bases clipped from V and 5 bases from J, the junction kept 11 bases outside the gene matches. Germline CDR1 and CDR2: SNHLY and FYNNEI. CDR3 length: 16 residues. The CDR3 DNA reads as TGTGCCAGCGGAAACGGGCTAGCGGGGGGGCAAGATACGCAGTATTTT. The encoded protein is CASGNGLAGGQDTQYF.

The chain combines TRBV29-1 with TRBJ2-7; 9 nucleotides line up with TRBD1. This CDR3 comprises 12 residues. Germline V gene data show CDR1 as SQVTM and CDR2 as ANQGSEA. V was clipped by 5 bases and J by 4 bases; unmatched bases: 3. As DNA, the CDR3 is TGCAGCGTTTATGGACAGGGGTACGAGCAGTACTTC. The encoded protein is CSVYGQGYEQYF.

The rearrangement links TRBV6-5 to TRBJ2-7; D is undetermined. V was clipped by 0 bases and J by 4 bases, with 13 bases between them. Per germline, CDR1 MNHEY and CDR2 SVGAGI. CDR3 length: 15 amino acids. The CDR3 loop reads CASSYSLVDPYEQYF. DNA of the CDR3: TGTGCCAGCAGTTACTCTCTGGTCGACCCATACGAGCAGTACTTC.

The chain links TRBV7-2 to TRBJ2-7; 7 positions agree with TRBD2. V shed 3 bases, J shed 1 base, and the junction held 9 bases outside the gene matches. There are 16 residues in the CDR3. Germline V gives CDR1 SGHTA, CDR2 FQGNSA. The CDR3 region is CASSLAGSGASYEQYF. The CDR3 nucleotides are TGTGCCAGCAGCTTGGCGGGGAGCGGGGCGTCCTACGAGCAGTACTTC.

V gene TRBV30 combines with J gene TRBJ1-6; tentatively, D is TRBD1 (5 bases). This CDR3 comprises 17 residues. Germline V gives CDR1 GTSNPN, CDR2 SVGIG (reference sequence). V dropped 2 bases and J dropped 7 bases, with 21 bases sitting between them. Here the CDR3 DNA reads TGTGCCTGGAGTACGATAAAGACAGTTACTACCAATTCACCCCTCCACTTT. Translation: CAWSTIKTVTTNSPLHF.

With regard to this clone: This CDR3 is also generated by other DNA sequences in the sample. The genes are TRBV30 and TRBJ2-7; D gene ambiguous. In germline, CDR1 is GTSNPN, CDR2 SVGIG (reference sequence). Trimming took off 0 bases at V and 6 bases at J, with 9 bases between the two ends. The CDR3 length is 12 residues. CDR3 in amino acids: CAWSVVGGEQYF. The CDR3 DNA follows: TGTGCCTGGAGTGTGGTAGGCGGCGAGCAGTACTTC. Combining the CDR3 with reference TRBV30 and TRBJ2-7 gives the whole variable domain SQTIHQWPATLVQPVGSPLSLECTVEGTSNPNLYWYRQAAGRGLQLLFYSVGIGQISSEVPQNLSASRPQDRQFILSSKKLLLSDSGFYLCAWSVVGGEQYFGPGTRLTVT.

V is TRBV30 and J is TRBJ1-2, with D maybe TRBD1 (5 bases). The CDR3 is made up of 12 amino acids. V was trimmed by 2 bases and J by 8 bases, leaving 12 bases between them. Germline CDR1 is GTSNPN and CDR2 is SVGIG (reference sequence). This CDR3 reads CAWSLSGTGYTF. The CDR3, as DNA: TGTGCCTGGAGTTTATCAGGGACGGGCTACACCTTC. Full variable domain (rest looked up from reference TRBV30 and TRBJ1-2): SQTIHQWPATLVQPVGSPLSLECTVEGTSNPNLYWYRQAAGRGLQLLFYSVGIGQISSEVPQNLSASRPQDRQFILSSKKLLLSDSGFYLCAWSLSGTGYTFGSGTRLTVV.

The genes are TRBV5-4 and TRBJ2-7; D is undetermined. This CDR3 comprises 16 residues. CDR1 SGHNT and CDR2 YYREEE come from the germline V gene (reference sequence). Trimming stripped 0 bases from V and 0 bases from J, with 13 bases between. The CDR3, as DNA: TGTGCCAGCAGCTTGGCCAGGCACGTCGACTCCTACGAGCAGTACTTC. Protein sequence: CASSLARHVDSYEQYF.

J is TRBJ2-3 and V is TRBV18; D unclear. In germline, CDR1 is KGHSH, CDR2 LQKENI. CDR3 length equals 13 residues. V lost 5 bases, J lost 0 bases, and 6 bases lay in between. CDR3 amino acids: CASSFASTDTQYF. The DNA for the CDR3 is TGTGCCAGCTCATTTGCGAGCACAGATACGCAGTATTTT.

This clone was picked up many times. V is TRBV11-1 and J is TRBJ2-5; 9 bases are a match to TRBD2. The germline V gene has CDR1 SGHAT and CDR2 FQDESV (reference sequence). Losses at the gene ends were 2 bases for V and 5 bases for J; bases not matched to a gene: 6. The CDR3 sequence is 15 residues long. The CDR3 reads CASSLSSGGSETQYF. The CDR3 bases are TGTGCCAGCAGCTTATCCAGCGGGGGGTCGGAGACCCAGTACTTC.

V usage is TRBV5-1 and J usage is TRBJ2-5; D possibly corresponds to TRBD2 (7 bases). V was cut by 4 bases and J by 5 bases, with 18 bases left in between. Germline loops: CDR1 SGHRS, CDR2 YFSETQ. The CDR3 contains 15 residues. The CDR3 sequence: CASSPSWGGGETQYF. The CDR3 coding sequence is TGCGCCAGCAGCCCCTCGTGGGGGGGCGGGGAGACCCAGTACTTC.